This T cell receptor beta chain is drawn from a study of blood T cell repertoires in COVID-19. Whole-study context: The United States, Italy and Spain supplied acute and convalescent COVID-19 samples. PBMCs, B-cell-depleted T cells, or T cells provided the cDNA or gDNA that made up the material.

This CDR3 is built from 15 residues. CDR1 is ENHRY, CDR2 SYGVKD, per germline. The ends lost 10 bases at V and 1 base at J; junction bases unmatched: 12. Per the authors' pipeline: Reference gene primer amplification gave estimated nucleated cell counts. Assay used: immunoSEQ multiplex PCR; TCRdb lists only in-frame clones, some missing. D and trimming were read from the DNA, whereas the V and J calls and clone size are those reported in that table. In the table there are roughly 99,000 clones, 79% of which are singletons. The V gene is TRBV10-3, the J gene TRBJ1-1; 7 nucleotides match TRBD1. The sample comprised peripheral blood. The TCR originated in a woman over 75 with active or convalescent COVID-19. DNA for the CDR3: TGTGCCACCATGGACAGGAGTTTCCCGAACACTGAAGCTTTCTTT. This translates into CATMDRSFPNTEAFF.